Included here is one TCR beta chain sequence, with context. Its antigen is not known. Germline trimming cut 5 bases from V and 5 bases from J; bases unmatched to any gene: 4. CDR1 is SGHTS, CDR2 YDEGEE, per germline. The CDR3 has 14 residues. The data were taken from a study of cytomegalovirus exposure and HLA in healthy donors. PCR primers comprised 60 Vbeta and 13 Jbeta primers. The table came from immunoSEQ multiplex PCR; TCRdb's copy has only in-frame clones and leaves some out. The sample carries about 150,000 clones, about 80% recorded once. Study results and caveats: Rarity characterized most TCR sequences, yet some public TCRs appeared in many donors. A later analysis by the authors found several of the most significant clusters apparently linked to common viral pathogens. A prior analysis recorded that most TCR beta V segments were productive about 87% or about 30% of the time. It was confirmed in vitro that a few of the CMV-associated chains were specific for CMV antigens.

The V gene is TRBV5-8, the J gene TRBJ1-5, with 10 bases that match TRBD1. This sequence was found in a woman aged 45 to 65 in good health and CMV-seropositive. The sequenced sample consisted of PBMCs. CDR3 DNA sequence: TGTGCCAGCAGAATTGGGACAGGGGATCAGCCCCAGCATTTT. Protein: CASRIGTGDQPQHF.